The sequence of this T cell receptor beta chain was determined in a study of CD8 T cells in Susac syndrome. Random hexamers were used to reverse transcribe the RNA input (0.5 to 1 ug). MiXCR was run by TCRdb on the immunoSEQ multiplex PCR reads, yielding one entry per CDR3 protein. This sample has roughly 200,000 distinct CDR3 sequences, with 90% to 95% found just once. The clonotype comes from a human donor with Susac syndrome. The sample comprised CD4+ T cells from PBMCs.

The CDR3 is CASRTGTGVAGANVLTF. CDR3 sequence (DNA): TGCGCCAGCCGGACCGGGACAGGGGTAGCTGGGGCCAACGTCCTGACTTTC. V usage is TRBV5-1 and J usage is TRBJ2-6, with 10 positions matching TRBD1. This CDR3 has 17 amino acids. Trimming removed 7 bases from V and 2 bases from J; junction bases left unmatched: 9. The germline gives CDR1 SGHRS, CDR2 YFSETQ. Based on the CDR3 plus reference TRBV5-1 and TRBJ2-6, the full variable domain is KAGVTQTPRYLIKTRGQQVTLSCSPISGHRSVSWYQQTPGQGLQFLFEYFSETQRNKGNFPGRFSGRQFSNSRSEMNVSTLELGDSALYLCASRTGTGVAGANVLTFGAGSRLTVL.